Sequencing of this T cell receptor beta chain was carried out in a study of OX40 agonist ivuxolimab in advanced cancers. About the research overall: Ivuxolimab, which is an agonistic anti-OX40 (CD134) antibody, was administered to the patients. At 82.7% male, the cohort had a mean age of around 56 years, ranging from about 20 to 90. Points from the study as a whole: Relative to CD4+ cells, CD8+ T cells on average had more expanded clones. Partial responders treated at 0.1-3.0 mg/kg exhibited clonal expansion among the lowest measured.

Method: immunoSEQ multiplex PCR; TCRdb's copy keeps in-frame clones and lacks some. Here the sample spans more than 35,000 clones, roughly 89% being singletons. To note about this clone: Its specificity is unknown.

This CDR3 is 14 amino acids long. Per the germline V gene, CDR1 is LNHDA and CDR2 is SQIVND (reference sequence). V was trimmed by 4 bases and J by 7 bases, leaving 17 bases between them. This receptor was identified in an adult with an advanced solid tumor such as melanoma, head and neck, liver or kidney cancer. Here the sequenced sample was CD4+ or CD8+ T cells sorted from blood, taken in a trial of the OX40 agonist ivuxolimab. The genes are TRBV19 and TRBJ2-7, with TRBD2 as a possible D gene (5 bases). CDR3 residues: CASSTSRASGEQYF. CDR3 nucleotide sequence: TGTGCCAGTAGTACCTCTCGGGCCTCGGGGGAGCAGTACTTC.